This TCR beta chain was identified in a study of T-cell reconstitution after alpha-beta-depleted transplantation in children (dated by TCRdb to the mid-2010s). General notes on the study: The study quantitatively tracked T-cell immune reconstitution after TCRalphabeta/CD19-depleted allogeneic hematopoietic cell transplantation in children using TCR repertoire profiling.

This clonotype was seen only a few times. Its antigen remains unidentified. One base away there is no much larger clone; base qualities are not given. The method behind the library was PCR. The sequencer was an Illumina HiSeq 2500. TCR library preparation used molecular barcoding, with unique molecular identifiers applied to normalize quantification of the TCRbeta repertoire. In TCRdb, the public reads were trimmed at Q25 with fastp and aligned with MiXCR, with productive beta chains retained. Entries that share a CDR3 protein sequence are merged under the most common genes and DNA. This sample has 300,000 to 400,000 distinct CDR3 sequences in its table, and 10% to 15% of those were observed once. Around 4% of the sample comes from the top ten. The CDR3 runs 16 amino acids, cysteine and phenylalanine included. Of the read, only the CDR3 DNA is kept; its 48 bases are in frame from base 1. The junction shows trimming of 4 bases on V and 7 bases on J, plus 23 bases between the germline ends. CDR1 and CDR2 were assigned from the germline V gene as SGHDT and YYEEEE.

The rearranged chain carries TRBV5-6 and TRBJ2-5; TRBD2 could be the D gene, as 6 bases match. The sequencing here drew on PBMCs, taken from the stem cell graft. The TCR comes from a human donor who donated a stem cell graft to a child with Fanconi anemia. The DNA reads as follows: TGTGCCAGCAGCCCGACTCGGGACTTCCAAGGAGTGACCCAGTACTTC. It encodes CASSPTRDFQGVTQYF.